This TCR beta chain was sequenced during a study of shared T cell receptors in the human thymus listed by TCRdb under 2021. Regarding the research as a whole: The study examined how the human thymus generates shared, self-reactive T-cell receptor alpha chains.

A remark on this clone: Its target antigen remains unknown. No per-base quality is available; no much larger clone lies one base away.

V ends up 0 bases short and J 1 base short, with an unmatched junction base count of 6. Taken from cysteine to phenylalanine, the CDR3 has 16 residues. Only the CDR3 part of the read is kept: 48 bases, read in frame from the first base. Taken from the germline V gene, the CDR1 and CDR2 loops are MNHEY and SVGAGI. The library was obtained by the immunoSEQ multiplex PCR assay. TCRdb stores this immuneACCESS table with in-frame sequences only. Part of the clones is absent; in the studies checked, under half of the shortfall reflects unresolved V genes, and no reason is known for the rest. For this sample the table gives about 610,000 clones, of which around 87% were detected only once. The ten largest account for around 0.01% of the sample. These sequences were also reported in another study, on human thymus T cells. The second study, in turn, reports: The donors were immunologically healthy infants in Finland who had open corrective cardiac surgery for congenital heart defects. Thymus tissue was collected as surgical resects that were removed during corrective cardiac surgery. Both the thymic and the peripheral blood repertoires appeared to show biased V and J gene segment usage. Highly overlapping thymic TCR repertoires among unrelated individuals were reported in the related research. The study characterized TCR alpha and beta repertoires from fewer than 10 infant thymus samples and a few related peripheral blood samples. Donor ages ranged from about 6 to 250 days, and the cohort comprised about six male and two female infants. Thymocytes were released mechanically from tissue and stored at -70 °C as pellets of 10-30 million cells. A QIAsymphony instrument was used to extract genomic DNA from the frozen cell pellets. TCRB and TCRAD loci were amplified from a standardized quantity of quality-controlled genomic DNA using the immunoSEQ multiplex PCR assay. The V(D)J region was spanned by amplicons of a length sufficient to cover the CDR3 and to identify V and J genes. Through the commercial immunoSEQ service, the amplicons were sequenced on an Illumina platform. Primer bias and sequencing errors were corrected as previously described, and TCRAD and TCRB definitions were based on the IMGT database. immunoSEQ Analyzer 3.0 and VDJTools were used for repertoire analysis, which covered basic statistics, V/J segment usage, diversity estimates, rarefaction and pairwise overlap. Diversity was estimated with Chao1, ChaoE, Efron-Thisted, Shannon and inverse Simpson indices, and also on datasets down-sampled to the smallest sample. Repertoire overlap was assessed by strict matching of CDR3 nucleotide sequence, V gene and J gene, and clustering was done by Jaccard-based multidimensional scaling. Thymus samples yielded on average about 810,000 unique TCRB clonotypes, compared with 75,000 to 100,000 from blood samples.

This TCR came from a boy in the first two years of life with a congenital heart defect. Donor details come from another sample of the same person, matched by shared clones. The sample taken for sequencing was thymocytes. The V and J genes are TRBV6-5 and TRBJ2-7; 7 bases in the junction line up with TRBD1. CDR3 protein: CASSYSRDSRSYEQYF. At the DNA level, the sequence is TGTGCCAGCAGTTACTCGAGGGACAGCCGGTCCTACGAGCAGTACTTC.